This T cell receptor (beta chain) came from a study of T-cell reconstitution after alpha-beta-depleted transplantation in children. Preparation of the TCRbeta library was carried out with unique molecular identifiers. TCRdb reprocessed the PCR reads via MiXCR and lists one record per CDR3 protein. The sample has around 530,000 distinct CDR3 sequences; about 30% are singletons. With 1 base removed from V and 2 bases from J, the gap between germline ends came to 14 bases. CDR3 length equals 16 residues. Looked up from germline, CDR1 is SGHTA and CDR2 is FQGNSA. This TCR was sampled from a human donor who donated a stem cell graft to a child with aplastic anemia. Here the sequenced sample was PBMCs from the stem cell graft donor, taken from the stem cell graft. The chain recombines TRBV7-2 with TRBJ1-2; D uncertain. CDR3 amino acids: CASSLVALGMNYGYTF. As DNA, the CDR3 is TGTGCCAGCAGCTTAGTCGCCCTCGGTATGAACTATGGCTACACCTTC.